The rows below give T cell receptor beta chains drawn from one sample of a study of blood T cell repertoires in COVID-19. Produced via immunoSEQ multiplex PCR; TCRdb's table is partial and in-frame only. The table has 150,000 to 250,000 clones, 65% to 85% seen once. The sequenced material came from PBMCs or T cells enriched from blood (not recorded which). The receptors originated from a middle-aged man who had recovered from COVID-19. The CDR3 runs from the conserved cysteine through the conserved F or W. D genes are given only for firm matches. Rows give clone size only sometimes, using once, few, many, or a class for an expanded clone.

V	size	J	D	CDR3	DNA
TRBV4-3	.	TRBJ1-2	TRBD1	CASTGQGDYGYTF	TGCGCCAGCACGGGACAGGGGGACTATGGCTACACCTTC
TRBV5-4	.	TRBJ2-4	TRBD1	CASSVPSGTGKNIQYF	TGTGCCAGCAGCGTGCCCTCCGGGACAGGGAAAAACATTCAGTACTTC
TRBV7-2	.	TRBJ1-5	TRBD1	CASSFGRGRSQPQHF	TGTGCCAGCAGCTTCGGCAGGGGGCGTAGTCAGCCCCAGCATTTT
TRBV5-1	.	TRBJ1-1	TRBD1	CASTLGGSGGDEAFF	TGCGCCAGCACCCTTGGTGGTTCAGGGGGCGACGAAGCTTTCTTT
TRBV19	.	TRBJ2-7	.	CASSISGQSSYEQYF	TGTGCCAGTAGTATAAGTGGGCAGTCCTCCTACGAGCAGTACTTC
TRBV5-1	.	TRBJ2-7	TRBD1	CASSPTGVVPDEQYF	TGCGCCAGCAGCCCGACAGGGGTGGTTCCTGATGAGCAGTACTTC
TRBV7-3	.	TRBJ2-6	TRBD1	CASSLRPTGYITGANVLTF	TGTGCCAGCAGCTTACGCCCGACAGGGTACATTACTGGGGCCAACGTCCTGACTTTC
TRBV15	.	TRBJ2-7	.	CATSRDTTGSYEQYF	TGTGCCACCAGCAGAGATACTACAGGGTCCTACGAGCAGTACTTC
TRBV10-1	few	TRBJ1-4	.	CASSEFHRFNEKLFF	TGCGCCAGCAGTGAGTTTCACAGGTTTAATGAAAAACTGTTTTTT
TRBV3-1/TRBV3-2	.	TRBJ1-2	TRBD1	CASIPSTGNYGYTF	TGTGCCAGCATCCCCTCGACAGGGAACTATGGCTACACCTTC
TRBV4-1	.	TRBJ2-2	TRBD1	CASSLPGQGYGELFF	TGCGCCAGCAGCCTGCCGGGACAGGGGTACGGGGAGCTGTTTTTT
TRBV6-4	.	TRBJ1-1	TRBD1	CASSLTGESTEAFF	TGTGCCAGCAGTTTGACAGGGGAATCCACTGAAGCTTTCTTT
TRBV11-2	.	TRBJ2-3	TRBD2	CASSLIQTSGGASTDTQYF	TGTGCCAGCAGCTTAATTCAGACTAGCGGGGGAGCTAGCACAGATACGCAGTATTTT
TRBV6-2/TRBV6-3	.	TRBJ2-1	.	CASSQAEDEQFF	TGTGCCAGCAGTCAGGCCGAAGATGAGCAGTTCTTC
TRBV9	.	TRBJ1-6	.	CASSLTTGRNSPLHF	TGTGCCAGCAGCTTAACGACAGGTCGGAATTCACCCCTCCACTTT
TRBV27	.	TRBJ2-1	TRBD1	CASRQGETYNEQFF	TGTGCCAGCAGACAGGGGGAGACCTACAATGAGCAGTTCTTC
TRBV6-5	.	TRBJ2-7	.	CASSVDRITYEQYF	TGTGCCAGCAGCGTTGACAGGATCACCTACGAGCAGTACTTC
TRBV2	.	TRBJ1-2	TRBD1	CASSGQGGQYYGYTF	TGTGCCAGCAGCGGGCAAGGGGGACAGTACTATGGCTACACCTTC
TRBV15	.	TRBJ1-4	.	CATHVGDGLNEKLFF	TGTGCCACCCACGTAGGGGACGGACTAAATGAAAAACTGTTTTTT
TRBV11-1	once	TRBJ2-1	.	CASSEDSRSYNEQFF	TGTGCCAGCAGCGAAGACAGTCGCTCCTACAATGAGCAGTTCTTC
TRBV9	.	TRBJ2-1	TRBD2	CASSVATVGAGDAEQFF	TGTGCCAGCAGCGTAGCTACAGTGGGAGCGGGGGACGCTGAGCAGTTCTTC
TRBV30	.	TRBJ1-3	.	CAWNGRGYSGNTIYF	TGTGCCTGGAACGGCAGGGGATACTCTGGAAACACCATATATTTT
TRBV6-5	.	TRBJ2-7	.	CASSYRGEQYF	TGTGCCAGCAGTTACAGGGGGGAGCAGTACTTC
TRBV5-8	.	TRBJ1-5	.	CASSLWERSNQPQHF	TGTGCCAGCAGCTTGTGGGAGAGGAGCAATCAGCCCCAGCATTTT
TRBV6-5	once	TRBJ1-2	.	CASSYSSPGEDYGYTF	TGTGCCAGCAGTTACTCGTCCCCAGGGGAAGACTATGGCTACACCTTC
TRBV7-8	.	TRBJ1-5	.	CASSLPWGRGNQPQHF	TGTGCCAGCAGCTTACCCTGGGGCAGGGGCAATCAGCCCCAGCATTTT
TRBV7-8	few	TRBJ1-1	.	CASSFRGGGTEAFF	TGTGCCAGCAGCTTTAGAGGGGGAGGGACTGAAGCTTTCTTT
TRBV3-1/TRBV3-2	.	TRBJ1-6	TRBD1	CASSKGTDKPLHF	TGTGCCAGCAGCAAAGGGACAGATAAGCCCCTCCACTTT
TRBV5-1	.	TRBJ2-5	.	CASSLASGSQETQYF	TGCGCCAGCAGCTTGGCCTCGGGGAGCCAAGAGACCCAGTACTTC
TRBV6-5	.	TRBJ2-5	TRBD1	CASIPTGGSGETQYF	TGTGCCAGCATCCCGACAGGGGGCTCGGGAGAGACCCAGTACTTC
TRBV6-5	few	TRBJ2-2	.	CAMGDLNTGELFF	TGTGCCATGGGAGATCTGAACACCGGGGAGCTGTTTTTT
TRBV27	.	TRBJ1-2	TRBD1	CASSLSKGALLFYGYTF	TGTGCCAGCAGTTTATCGAAGGGGGCGCTTCTGTTCTATGGCTACACCTTC
TRBV27	.	TRBJ1-1	TRBD1	CASSLRGRYTEAFF	TGTGCCAGCAGTTTAAGGGGGCGATACACTGAAGCTTTCTTT
TRBV30	.	TRBJ1-1	.	CAWTRGRGNTEAFF	TGTGCCTGGACCAGGGGAAGGGGGAACACTGAAGCTTTCTTT
TRBV13	.	TRBJ2-3	TRBD2	CASSLDRTSGGSDTQYF	TGTGCCAGCAGCTTAGATAGGACTAGCGGGGGCTCAGATACGCAGTATTTT
TRBV5-6	.	TRBJ1-2	TRBD1	CASSLGGTGANYGYTF	TGTGCCAGCAGCCTTGGAGGGACAGGGGCTAACTATGGCTACACCTTC
TRBV2	.	TRBJ2-4	TRBD2	CASSDAGVAKNIQYF	TGTGCCAGCAGTGACGCGGGAGTAGCCAAAAACATTCAGTACTTC
TRBV6-5	.	TRBJ1-1	.	CASSYSRQLQNTEAFF	TGTGCCAGCAGTTACTCGAGGCAGCTACAGAACACTGAAGCTTTCTTT
TRBV6-5	.	TRBJ2-5	.	CASSYRALAQETQYF	TGTGCCAGCAGTTACAGAGCCCTCGCCCAAGAGACCCAGTACTTC
TRBV5-5	.	TRBJ2-7	.	CASSFMEYYEQYF	TGTGCCAGCAGCTTTATGGAGTACTACGAGCAGTACTTC
TRBV11-3	.	TRBJ1-1	.	CASSLDGRVGTEAFF	TGTGCCAGCAGCTTAGATGGCAGGGTCGGCACTGAAGCTTTCTTT
TRBV5-4	.	TRBJ2-7	TRBD1	CASSGKTGSSYEQYF	TGTGCCAGCAGCGGAAAGACAGGGAGCTCCTACGAGCAGTACTTC
TRBV5-4	.	TRBJ1-2	.	CASSLALTDRFYGYTF	TGTGCCAGCAGCTTGGCTTTGACAGACCGGTTCTATGGCTACACCTTC
TRBV6-5	.	TRBJ2-5	.	CASLQERARETQYF	TGTGCCAGCCTCCAGGAGCGGGCAAGGGAGACCCAGTACTTC
TRBV6-5	.	TRBJ1-4	.	CASSWAGPNEKLFF	TGTGCCAGCAGTTGGGCAGGTCCCAATGAAAAACTGTTTTTT
TRBV28	.	TRBJ2-7	TRBD1	CASSLIGQGGGQYF	TGTGCCAGCAGTTTAATTGGACAGGGCGGAGGGCAGTACTTC
TRBV6-2/TRBV6-3	.	TRBJ1-5	.	CASSYSKGRREGSNQPQHF	TGTGCCAGCAGTTACTCAAAGGGTCGCAGGGAAGGAAGCAATCAGCCCCAGCATTTT
TRBV7-2	once	TRBJ2-2	.	CASSLVGTKTGELFF	TGTGCCAGCAGCTTAGTAGGGACAAAAACCGGGGAGCTGTTTTTT
TRBV24-1	.	TRBJ1-2	TRBD1	CATSGLSQGARNYGYTF	TGTGCCACCAGTGGGCTTTCTCAGGGGGCGCGGAACTATGGCTACACCTTC
TRBV6-5	.	TRBJ1-1	.	CASRDHPYRVSLAFF	TGTGCCAGCAGAGATCACCCCTACAGGGTAAGCCTCGCTTTCTTT
TRBV11-2	.	TRBJ1-5	.	CATSPGYSNQPQHF	TGTGCCACCTCGCCAGGCTATAGCAATCAGCCCCAGCATTTT
TRBV28	.	TRBJ2-5	.	CASSLSWQIQETQYF	TGTGCCAGCAGTTTAAGTTGGCAGATACAAGAGACCCAGTACTTC
TRBV5-4	.	TRBJ2-7	.	CASSLFRDYEQYF	TGTGCCAGCAGCTTGTTCCGGGACTACGAGCAGTACTTC
TRBV5-1	.	TRBJ1-1	TRBD1	CASSGQGANTEAFF	TGCGCCAGCAGCGGACAGGGGGCGAACACTGAAGCTTTCTTT
TRBV9	.	TRBJ2-1	TRBD2	CASSSIAGGYNEQFF	TGTGCCAGCAGCTCTATAGCGGGGGGGTACAATGAGCAGTTCTTC
TRBV28	.	TRBJ1-1	TRBD1	CASSNRGPEAFF	TGTGCCAGCAGTAACAGGGGGCCGGAAGCTTTCTTT
TRBV19	.	TRBJ2-2	.	CASNIPRGTGELFF	TGTGCCAGTAACATCCCCAGGGGCACCGGGGAGCTGTTTTTT